The 21 T cell receptor beta chains listed next were all sequenced from one sample in a study of siplizumab effects on memory and regulatory T cells. Clones were sequenced by immunoSEQ multiplex PCR, and TCRdb holds only the in-frame ones, with some missing. The sample lists 98,000 or so clones, nearly 95% occurring once. The specimen was Tregs sorted from blood. The origin of the receptors is a human donor in good health.

The chain uses TRBV28 and TRBJ1-6; maybe TRBD1 (5 bases). The CDR3 covers 16 residues. Trimming took off 5 bases at V and 6 bases at J, with 17 bases between the two ends. Germline V lookup: CDR1 MDHEN, CDR2 SYDVKM. The CDR3 reads CASSKRQGRFNSPLHF. CDR3 coding DNA: TGTGCCAGCAGTAAAAGGCAGGGAAGGTTTAATTCACCCCTCCACTTT.

Notes on this clone: Germline and junction disagree at one end, which may indicate a read error. This chain uses TRBV5-4 with TRBJ2-3; TRBD2 agrees at 12 bases. The V gene's germline CDR1 is SGHNT and CDR2 YYREEE (reference sequence). CDR3 size: 12 residues. CDR3 protein: CASSQGGTSGHF. CDR3 DNA sequence: TGTGCCAGCAGCCAGGGAGGGACTAGCGGGCATTTT.

This chain joins TRBV7-2 and TRBJ1-5; maybe TRBD1 (6 bases). The germline V gene encodes CDR1 SGHTA and CDR2 FQGNSA. CDR3 size: 14 residues. V was pared by 5 bases and J by 8 bases, with 16 bases between. The CDR3: CASSPRTVSEPQHF. CDR3 nucleotides: TGTGCCAGCAGCCCTCGGACAGTATCGGAGCCCCAGCATTTT.

The chain recombines TRBV18 with TRBJ2-3, with 10 bases matching TRBD2. J lost 6 bases, V lost 0 bases, and 6 bases had no gene match. This CDR3 is 16 amino acids long. Germline lookup yields CDR1 KGHSH and CDR2 LQKENI. The CDR3 loop reads CASSPPASGGADTQYF. The CDR3, as DNA: TGTGCCAGCTCACCACCGGCTAGCGGGGGAGCCGATACGCAGTATTTT.

CDR3 DNA sequence: TGCGCCAGCAGCCAAGCCCCAGGTATGGACGTCTACAATGAGCAGTTCTTC. Translating gives CASSQAPGMDVYNEQFF. This rearrangement joins TRBV4-1 to TRBJ2-1; D unresolved. This CDR3 has 17 amino acids. Between the trimmed V and J ends, which lost 1 base and 3 bases, there was a span of 16 bases. Germline V gene lookup returns CDR1 MGHRA and CDR2 YSYEKL.

This chain uses TRBV4-1 with TRBJ1-5; maybe TRBD1 (5 bases). V dropped 3 bases and J dropped 0 bases, with 15 bases sitting between them. The CDR3 contains 17 residues. Germline CDR1 is MGHRA and CDR2 is YSYEKL. CDR3 bases: TGCGCCAGCAGCCAGGGGCTCACCCCGAATAGCAATCAGCCCCAGCATTTT. It yields the protein CASSQGLTPNSNQPQHF.

The rearrangement links TRBV27 to TRBJ1-4, with D perhaps matching TRBD1 (5 bases). Trimming shortened V by 6 bases and J by 4 bases, and 12 bases separated the two germline ends. Germline CDR1 reads MNHEY; CDR2 reads SMNVEV (reference sequence). The CDR3 runs 14 residues. The CDR3 bases are TGTGCCAGCAGCCTTACAGGATTTAATGAAAAACTGTTTTTT. Its translation is CASSLTGFNEKLFF.

CDR3 bases: TGTGCCAGCAGCGCGGACAGAGCCTCCTACAATGAGCAGTTCTTC. It yields the protein CASSADRASYNEQFF. V and J are TRBV5-4 and TRBJ2-1; possibly TRBD1 for D (6 bases). Between the trimmed V and J ends, which lost 4 bases and 0 bases, there was a span of 11 bases. Germline values: CDR1 SGHNT, CDR2 YYREEE (reference sequence). The CDR3 is made up of 15 amino acids. The variable domain in full, with the rest retrieved from reference TRBV5-4 and TRBJ2-1, is ETGVTQSPTHLIKTRGQQVTLRCSSQSGHNTVSWYQQALGQGPQFIFQYYREEENGRGNFPPRFSGLQFPNYSSELNVNALELDDSALYLCASSADRASYNEQFFGPGTRLTVL.

This clone was counted once. This chain connects TRBV4-1 to TRBJ2-1, with D perhaps TRBD1 (6 bases). Germline lookup yields CDR1 MGHRA and CDR2 YSYEKL. The CDR3 loop spans 12 amino acids. The V end was cut by 0 bases, the J end by 16 bases, with 13 bases between. The CDR3 coding sequence is TGCGCCAGCAGCCAAGAGGTAGGGGGTCGCTTCTTC. Its translation: CASSQEVGGRFF.

The chain employs TRBV29-1 and TRBJ2-7; the match to TRBD1 covers 9 bases. The CDR3 is 14 residues long. Germline lookup yields CDR1 SQVTM and CDR2 ANQGSEA. J was trimmed by 4 bases and V by 5 bases; bases with no gene match: 9. CDR3 sequence reads: CSVSTGTGRYEQYF. CDR3 DNA: TGCAGCGTTTCCACCGGGACAGGGAGGTACGAGCAGTACTTC.

V gene TRBV29-1 combines with J gene TRBJ1-5; D call uncertain. V dropped 4 bases and J dropped 0 bases, with 4 bases sitting between them. Germline CDR1 reads SQVTM; CDR2 reads ANQGSEA. The CDR3 loop spans 12 amino acids. The chain's CDR3 is CSVGDSNQPQHF. As DNA, the CDR3 is TGCAGCGTTGGGGATAGCAATCAGCCCCAGCATTTT.

V and J are TRBV19 and TRBJ2-2; 9 nucleotides agree with TRBD1. The trim removed 4 bases at V and 6 bases at J, leaving 6 bases unmatched. Germline CDR1 LNHDA, CDR2 SQIVND (reference sequence). The CDR3 runs 15 residues. The CDR3 DNA reads as TGTGCCAGTAGTACACAGGGGGCGACGCCCGGGGAGCTGTTTTTT. It specifies CASSTQGATPGELFF. The full variable domain, with the rest looked up from reference TRBV19 and TRBJ2-2, is DGGITQSPKYLFRKEGQNVTLSCEQNLNHDAMYWYRQDPGQGLRLIYYSQIVNDFQKGDIAEGYSVSREKKESFPLTVTSAQKNPTAFYLCASSTQGATPGELFFGEGSRLTVL.

This clone appeared once. The genes are TRBV6-1 and TRBJ1-1; no reliable D call. The CDR3 consists of 11 residues. V was clipped by 2 bases and J by 6 bases, with 4 bases between them. Germline V CDR1 and CDR2: MNHNS, SASEGT. The CDR3 loop reads CASSEWAEAFF. DNA of the CDR3: TGTGCCAGCAGTGAATGGGCTGAAGCTTTCTTT.

The chain joins TRBV12-5 to TRBJ2-7, with 7 bases identical to TRBD1. J was trimmed by 5 bases and V by 6 bases; bases with no gene match: 10. The CDR3 covers 14 residues. CDR1 and CDR2 (germline): LGHNT, FRNRAP. This CDR3 is CASGETGLIDEQYF. The CDR3 nucleotides are TGTGCTAGTGGGGAGACAGGGCTCATTGACGAGCAGTACTTC.

This chain uses TRBV7-6 with TRBJ2-7, with a tentative D call TRBD2 (6 bases). The CDR3 covers 11 residues. Germline V gene lookup returns CDR1 SGHVS and CDR2 FNYEAQ. Between the trimmed V and J ends, which lost 4 bases and 6 bases, there was a span of 7 bases. As DNA, the CDR3 is TGTGCCAGCAGCTCGGGGGTCGAGCAGTACTTC. Its protein product is CASSSGVEQYF. Full variable domain (outside the CDR3, taken from reference TRBV7-6 and TRBJ2-7): GAGVSQSPRYKVTKRGQDVALRCDPISGHVSLYWYRQALGQGPEFLTYFNYEAQQDKSGLPNDRFSAERPEGSISTLTIQRTEQRDSAMYRCASSSGVEQYFGPGTRLTVT.

The chain links TRBV10-3 to TRBJ2-6; D might be TRBD1 (6 bases). The length of the CDR3 is 16 residues. Deletions cut 5 bases from V and 0 bases from J, with 11 bases between. CDR1 ENHRY and CDR2 SYGVKD come from the germline V gene. DNA for the CDR3: TGTGCCATCAGTCGAGGACAGCTCTCTGGGGCCAACGTCCTGACTTTC. It is translated as CAISRGQLSGANVLTF.

The V call is TRBV18, the J call TRBJ2-7; TRBD1 might be the D (7 bases). CDR3 size: 18 residues. Trimming shortened V by 2 bases and J by 1 base, and 21 bases separated the two germline ends. Germline V gene sequence: CDR1 KGHSH, CDR2 LQKENI. Here the CDR3 DNA reads TGTGCCAGCTCACCATTTGGCGGGAAGTTGACAGGGTCCTACGAGCAGTACTTC. Its translation is CASSPFGGKLTGSYEQYF.

The chain recombines TRBV6-5 with TRBJ2-3; no reliable D call. Germline values: CDR1 MNHEY, CDR2 SVGAGI. There are 15 residues in the CDR3. Trimming pared 0 bases from V and 0 bases from J, leaving 7 bases between. CDR3 sequence reads: CASSYSAASTDTQYF. The CDR3 nucleotides read TGTGCCAGCAGTTACTCGGCAGCTAGCACAGATACGCAGTATTTT.

V usage is TRBV5-1 and J usage is TRBJ1-1; D remains ambiguous. The V gene lost 4 bases and the J gene lost 1 base, with 8 bases spanning the gap. CDR1 and CDR2 (germline): SGHRS, YFSETQ. The CDR3 has 13 residues. Here the CDR3 reads CASSPPGNTEAFF. Here the CDR3 DNA reads TGCGCCAGCAGCCCCCCGGGGAACACTGAAGCTTTCTTT.

The rearrangement uses TRBV25-1 and TRBJ1-3; D call uncertain. The length of the CDR3 is 15 residues. V dropped 4 bases and J dropped 5 bases, with 15 bases sitting between them. Germline V gene data show CDR1 as MGHDK and CDR2 as SYGVNS. CDR3 coding DNA: TGTGCCAGCAGTGGCGTGACGGACGTTAGAAACACCATATATTTT. Amino acids: CASSGVTDVRNTIYF.

The V gene is TRBV7-9, the J gene TRBJ2-2; 7 nucleotides agree with TRBD2. CDR1 is SEHNR and CDR2 is FQNEAQ in the germline V gene (reference sequence). V gave up 1 base and J gave up 6 bases; unmatched junction bases: 5. This CDR3 has 15 residues. This CDR3 reads CASSLVRTRPGELFF. CDR3 in DNA: TGTGCCAGCAGCTTAGTGAGGACTAGGCCCGGGGAGCTGTTTTTT.